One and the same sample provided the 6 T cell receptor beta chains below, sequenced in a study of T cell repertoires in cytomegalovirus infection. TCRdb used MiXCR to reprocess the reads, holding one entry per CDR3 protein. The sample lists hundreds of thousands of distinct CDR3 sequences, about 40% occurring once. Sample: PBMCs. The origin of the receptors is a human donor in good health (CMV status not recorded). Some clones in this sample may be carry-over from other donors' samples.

The CDR3 protein is CSVLQGAGELFF. In DNA, the CDR3 is TGCAGCGTTTTACAGGGGGCAGGGGAGCTGTTTTTT. This chain joins TRBV29-1 and TRBJ2-2; 9 positions match TRBD1. The CDR3 runs 12 residues. Germline CDR1 SQVTM, CDR2 ANQGSEA. Losses at the gene ends were 5 bases for V and 8 bases for J; bases not matched to a gene: 3.

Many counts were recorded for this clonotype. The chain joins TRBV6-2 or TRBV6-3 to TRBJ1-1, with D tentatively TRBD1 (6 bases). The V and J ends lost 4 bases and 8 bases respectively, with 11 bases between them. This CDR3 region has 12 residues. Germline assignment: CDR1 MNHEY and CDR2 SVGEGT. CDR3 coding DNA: TGTGCCAGCAGTTCCTACAGGGTGGAAGCTTTCTTT. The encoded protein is CASSSYRVEAFF.

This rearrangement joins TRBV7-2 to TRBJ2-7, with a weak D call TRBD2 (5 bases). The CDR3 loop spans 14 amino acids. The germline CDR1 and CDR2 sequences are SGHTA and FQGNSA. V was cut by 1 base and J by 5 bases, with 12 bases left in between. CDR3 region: CASSLVTPRDEQYF. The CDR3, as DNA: TGTGCCAGCAGCTTAGTAACCCCGAGGGACGAGCAGTACTTC.

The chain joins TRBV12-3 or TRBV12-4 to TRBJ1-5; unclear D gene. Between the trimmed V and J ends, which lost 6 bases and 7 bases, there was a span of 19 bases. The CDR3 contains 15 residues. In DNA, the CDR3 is TGTGCCAGCAGCCTTATGGGAGGGCACGGACAGCCCCAGCATTTT. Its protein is CASSLMGGHGQPQHF.

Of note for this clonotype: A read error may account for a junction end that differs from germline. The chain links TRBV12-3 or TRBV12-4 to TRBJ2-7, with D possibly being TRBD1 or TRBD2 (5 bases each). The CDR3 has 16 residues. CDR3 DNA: TGTGCCAGCAGCCGAGGGGTTACTCCCGACTCCTCCGCGCAGTCCTTC. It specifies CASSRGVTPDSSAQSF.

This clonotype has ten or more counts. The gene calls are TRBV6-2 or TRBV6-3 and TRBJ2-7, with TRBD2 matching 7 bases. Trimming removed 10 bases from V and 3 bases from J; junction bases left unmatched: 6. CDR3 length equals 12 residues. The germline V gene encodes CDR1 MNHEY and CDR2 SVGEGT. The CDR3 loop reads CATNSGGYEQYF. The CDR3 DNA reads TGTGCCACCAACTCGGGGGGCTACGAGCAGTACTTC.